These 10 T cell receptor beta chains were sequenced from one sample in a study of long-term antiretroviral therapy in people with HIV. Samples were assayed with immunoSEQ v3.0 at survey level. Clones were read by immunoSEQ multiplex PCR, and TCRdb kept only the in-frame ones, dropping some. Counted here are thousands of clones, around 73% occurring once; the ten biggest clones make up 25% to 35%. Sequenced here: unsorted PBMCs, sampled 0.2 years after starting antiretroviral therapy. The receptors originated from a man aged 35 to 55 with HIV.

This CDR3 reads CAISLRVTGSELFF. Here the CDR3 DNA reads TGTGCCATCAGCCTGAGGGTCACCGGGTCGGAGCTGTTTTTT. The J gene is TRBJ2-2, the V gene TRBV6-6, with a tentative D call TRBD2 (5 bases). The CDR3 spans 14 residues. Germline V CDR1 and CDR2: MNHNY, SVGAGI (reference sequence). Trimming shortened V by 10 bases and J by 10 bases, and 22 bases separated the two germline ends.

The chain is built from TRBV7-8 and TRBJ2-7, with 12 bases that match TRBD2. The CDR3 covers 15 residues. V gave up 5 bases and J gave up 0 bases; unmatched junction bases: 2. Germline V gene data show CDR1 as SGHVS and CDR2 as FQNEAQ. As DNA, the CDR3 is TGTGCCAGCAGCCAGACTAGCGGGGGCTCCTACGAGCAGTACTTC. As protein: CASSQTSGGSYEQYF.

This clone was observed a single time. The V and J genes are TRBV10-1 and TRBJ1-4, with D uncertain. Deletions cut 6 bases from V and 12 bases from J, with 14 bases between. The CDR3 consists of 12 residues. Germline CDR1 reads WNHNN; CDR2 reads SYGVQD (reference sequence). The CDR3 region is CASRDEIWELFF. CDR3 DNA sequence: TGCGCCAGCAGGGACGAGATTTGGGAACTGTTTTTT.

A single count supports this clone. The chain joins TRBV27 to TRBJ1-1; D is unclear. Deletions cut 7 bases from V and 1 base from J, with 13 bases between. This CDR3 is built from 14 residues. Germline loops: CDR1 MNHEY, CDR2 SMNVEV (reference sequence). The DNA of the CDR3 is TGTGCCAGCAAAGATACGGCCCCGAACACTGAAGCTTTCTTT. This codes for CASKDTAPNTEAFF.

The chain is built from TRBV11-2 and TRBJ1-3; the match to TRBD1 covers 8 bases. Trimming cost V 4 bases and J 4 bases; bases outside gene matches: 9. CDR1 SGHAT and CDR2 FQNNGV come from the germline V gene. The CDR3 totals 16 residues. The CDR3 region is CASSSRTGSGGNTIYF. CDR3 nucleotides: TGTGCCAGCAGCTCACGGACAGGGTCGGGGGGAAACACCATATATTTT.

This clone is medium-sized within its sample. The chain couples TRBV6-4 to TRBJ2-3, with 8 nucleotides matching TRBD2. This CDR3 is 14 amino acids long. CDR1 and CDR2 (germline): MRHNA, SNTAGT. The V gene end was trimmed by 2 bases and the J gene end by 3 bases; junction bases not matched to a gene: 1. CDR3 protein: CASSDGLATDTQYF. CDR3 DNA sequence: TGTGCCAGCAGTGACGGACTAGCAACAGATACGCAGTATTTT.

This clone has only a few counts. V usage is TRBV7-2 and J usage is TRBJ2-3, with D possibly matching TRBD1 (5 bases). Per germline, CDR1 SGHTA and CDR2 FQGNSA. The CDR3 is 15 residues long. Trimming pared 1 base from V and 0 bases from J, leaving 8 bases between. Here the CDR3 reads CASSLGQMSTDTQYF. In DNA, the CDR3 is TGTGCCAGCAGCTTAGGACAGATGAGCACAGATACGCAGTATTTT.

This chain connects TRBV6-5 to TRBJ1-1, with D tentatively TRBD1 (5 bases). The germline V and J ends were trimmed by 5 bases and 5 bases, with 9 bases remaining between them. Germline lookup yields CDR1 MNHEY and CDR2 SVGAGI. CDR3 size: 12 residues. The CDR3 reads CASSRGGTEAFF. As DNA, the CDR3 is TGTGCCAGCAGTCGGGGCGGGACTGAAGCTTTCTTT.

V gene TRBV11-1 combines with J gene TRBJ1-4; possibly TRBD1 for D (5 bases). V was shortened by 6 bases and J by 4 bases, with 12 bases between the two germline ends. The CDR3 runs to 14 residues. Germline V gives CDR1 SGHAT, CDR2 FQDESV (reference sequence). The CDR3 sequence is CASRGQGGNEKLFF. In nucleotides, the CDR3 is TGTGCCAGCAGGGGGCAGGGCGGTAATGAAAAACTGTTTTTT.

The genes are TRBV5-8 and TRBJ1-4, with 7 nucleotides matching TRBD1. V shed 5 bases and J 0 bases; nucleotides not matched to a gene: 7. CDR3 size: 16 residues. In germline, CDR1 is SGHTS, CDR2 YDEGEE. The CDR3 sequence: CASRTDREATNEKLFF. CDR3 DNA sequence: TGTGCCAGCAGGACCGACAGGGAGGCAACTAATGAAAAACTGTTTTTT.